One sample yielded the 30 T cell receptor beta chains listed below, sequenced in a study of T cell responses to AZD1222 COVID-19 vaccine. Libraries were prepared by immunoSEQ multiplex PCR; TCRdb keeps only in-frame clonotypes and omits some of them. The table records approximately 25,000 clones, about nine tenths of them present only once. Sequencing used peripheral blood, obtained 28 days after the second AZD1222 dose. Receptors originate from an adult who received the AZD1222 COVID-19 vaccine.

The rearrangement links TRBV11-2 to TRBJ2-3; D remains ambiguous. CDR1 is SGHAT, CDR2 FQNNGV, per germline. The CDR3 sequence is 15 residues long. V lost 1 base, J lost 0 bases, and 8 bases lay in between. The CDR3 region has the DNA TGTGCCAGCAGCTTAGTTCACAGAAGCACAGATACGCAGTATTTT. It translates to CASSLVHRSTDTQYF.

This chain connects TRBV5-6 to TRBJ1-3; D remains ambiguous. The V and J ends lost 2 bases and 0 bases respectively, with 9 bases between them. Germline loops: CDR1 SGHDT, CDR2 YYEEEE. The CDR3 runs 15 residues. CDR3 amino acids: CASSFQAYSGNTIYF. DNA for the CDR3: TGTGCCAGCAGCTTCCAGGCATACTCTGGAAACACCATATATTTT. The whole variable domain, remainder taken from reference TRBV5-6 and TRBJ1-3, is DAGVTQSPTHLIKTRGQQVTLRCSPKSGHDTVSWYQQALGQGPQFIFQYYEEEERQRGNFPDRFSGHQFPNYSSELNVNALLLGDSALYLCASSFQAYSGNTIYFGEGSWLTVV.

The chain uses TRBV28 and TRBJ1-2; D remains ambiguous. This CDR3 has 13 residues. Per the germline V gene, CDR1 is MDHEN and CDR2 is SYDVKM. The ends were cut back, 4 bases at V and 0 bases at J, with 6 bases in the middle. The CDR3, as DNA: TGTGCCAGCAGTTATAGCACTAACTATGGCTACACCTTC. Translating it yields CASSYSTNYGYTF.

V usage is TRBV19 and J usage is TRBJ1-5; tentative D call: TRBD1 (6 bases). V gave up 10 bases and J gave up 4 bases, with 14 bases separating them. This CDR3 has 13 amino acids. CDR1 is LNHDA, CDR2 SQIVND, per germline (reference sequence). The chain's CDR3 is CANRQRGNQPQHF. The CDR3 nucleotides read TGTGCCAATCGACAGAGGGGGAATCAGCCCCAGCATTTT.

V usage is TRBV7-8 and J usage is TRBJ2-2; tentatively, D is TRBD1 or TRBD2 (5 bases each). Germline assignment: CDR1 SGHVS and CDR2 FQNEAQ. The CDR3 consists of 16 residues. Trimming cost V 6 bases and J 2 bases, with 16 bases left between them. DNA of the CDR3: TGTGCCAGCAGACTAGACGGGACGGCCAACACCGGGGAGCTGTTTTTT. Its protein product is CASRLDGTANTGELFF.

This chain connects TRBV7-2 to TRBJ2-5; D is ambiguous. Per germline, CDR1 SGHTA and CDR2 FQGNSA. Trimming cost V 3 bases and J 2 bases, with 1 base left between them. The CDR3 runs to 11 residues. CDR3 sequence: CASSLQETQYF. CDR3 DNA sequence: TGTGCCAGCAGCTTGCAAGAGACCCAGTACTTC.

The CDR3: CSVDTGNNEQFF. The CDR3 DNA follows: TGCAGCGTTGACACCGGGAACAATGAGCAGTTCTTC. J is TRBJ2-1 and V is TRBV29-1; TRBD2 might be the D (5 bases). CDR3 length equals 12 residues. Germline CDR1 and CDR2: SQVTM and ANQGSEA. Deletions cut 3 bases from V and 5 bases from J, with 8 bases between.

The chain uses TRBV28 and TRBJ1-2; 7 bases align to TRBD1. The CDR3 is 13 residues long. Germline CDR1 is MDHEN and CDR2 is SYDVKM. V was clipped by 2 bases and J by 8 bases; unmatched bases: 5. CDR3 DNA: TGTGCCAGCAGTTTAATAGGGGGCCGGGGCTACACCTTC. It codes for CASSLIGGRGYTF.

This clone showed up just once. The CDR3 sequence: CASSEAGWNYGYTF. As DNA, the CDR3 is TGTGCCAGCAGTGAAGCAGGGTGGAACTATGGCTACACCTTC. The rearrangement links TRBV2 to TRBJ1-2; D unclear. Germline CDR1 SNHLY, CDR2 FYNNEI. There are 14 residues in the CDR3. Trimming left V 0 bases short and J 2 bases short, with 7 bases between.

The gene calls are TRBV3-1 (or the pseudogene TRBV3-2) and TRBJ1-2, with 7 bases matching TRBD1. The CDR3 is 14 amino acids. Germline CDR1 and CDR2: LGHDT and YNNKEL (reference sequence). V was pared by 3 bases and J by 6 bases, with 7 bases of the junction left unmatched. CDR3 sequence (DNA): TGTGCCAGCAGCCACCGGACAGGAGCCGATGGCTACACCTTC. Its protein is CASSHRTGADGYTF.

The genes are TRBV7-9 and TRBJ2-7; D is possibly TRBD1 (6 bases). This CDR3 is 13 amino acids long. Germline CDR1 and CDR2: SEHNR and FQNEAQ (reference sequence). Trimming cost V 3 bases and J 2 bases, with 8 bases left between them. For the CDR3, the DNA is TGTGCCAGCAGCTTCCGACAGGCCTACGAGCAGTACTTC. The encoded protein is CASSFRQAYEQYF.

J is TRBJ2-3 and V is TRBV11-2; TRBD2 matches 10 bases. The germline V gene encodes CDR1 SGHAT and CDR2 FQNNGV. J gave up 4 bases and V 5 bases, and 15 bases lay outside the gene matches. This CDR3 spans 18 amino acids. The CDR3 spells CASSPVGAGGPVADTQYF. Written as DNA, the CDR3 is TGTGCCAGCAGCCCCGTAGGAGCGGGAGGGCCGGTAGCAGATACGCAGTATTTT. Drawing the rest from reference TRBV11-2 and TRBJ2-3, the complete variable domain is EAGVAQSPRYKIIEKRQSVAFWCNPISGHATLYWYQQILGQGPKLLIQFQNNGVVDDSQLPKDRFSAERLKGVDSTLKIQPAKLEDSAVYLCASSPVGAGGPVADTQYFGPGTRLTVL.

The J gene is TRBJ2-2, the V gene TRBV11-1; D call uncertain. Germline CDR1 SGHAT, CDR2 FQDESV (reference sequence). The V and J ends lost 1 base and 8 bases respectively, with 11 bases between them. This CDR3 contains 14 residues. CDR3 sequence: CASSLDYRSGELFF. The CDR3 bases are TGTGCCAGCAGCTTAGATTACAGAAGTGGGGAGCTGTTTTTT.

V and J are TRBV6-5 and TRBJ1-3; no clear D gene. This CDR3 region has 16 residues. Per germline, CDR1 MNHEY and CDR2 SVGAGI. Trimming stripped 2 bases from V and 0 bases from J, with 11 bases between. CDR3 coding DNA: TGTGCCAGCAGTTACACCCGACTGTCCTCTGGAAACACCATATATTTT. Protein: CASSYTRLSSGNTIYF.

The chain carries TRBV19 and TRBJ2-7; 10 nucleotides agree with TRBD2. The CDR3 spans 14 residues. The germline gives CDR1 LNHDA, CDR2 SQIVND (reference sequence). V gave up 5 bases and J gave up 2 bases; unmatched junction bases: 3. CDR3 amino acids: CASSVLAGPYEQYF. CDR3 DNA: TGTGCCAGTAGTGTACTAGCGGGGCCCTACGAGCAGTACTTC.

The chain uses TRBV4-3 and TRBJ2-3; D remains ambiguous. CDR1 and CDR2 from the germline V gene are LGHNA and YSLEER. The CDR3 loop spans 15 amino acids. The V end lost 3 bases, the J end lost 2 bases, and 12 bases lay between the germline ends. The CDR3, as DNA: TGCGCCAGCAGCCAGGTGGGGTCTCTCACAGATACGCAGTATTTT. Protein sequence: CASSQVGSLTDTQYF.

This clone was counted a few times. CDR3 loop: CASSEPGTAYGYTF. DNA for the CDR3: TGTGCCAGCAGCGAGCCCGGGACAGCCTATGGCTACACCTTC. This chain uses TRBV5-4 with TRBJ1-2; TRBD1 agrees at 7 bases. Germline CDR1 reads SGHNT; CDR2 reads YYREEE (reference sequence). The CDR3 length is 14 residues. V was pared by 4 bases and J by 4 bases, with 7 bases of the junction left unmatched.

The V call is TRBV10-1, the J call TRBJ2-2; 8 bases match TRBD2. This CDR3 spans 18 amino acids. The trim removed 7 bases at V and 5 bases at J, leaving 18 bases unmatched. Germline V CDR1 and CDR2: WNHNN, SYGVQD (reference sequence). The CDR3 DNA reads as TGCGCCAGCACCCCCTTGGGGCTAGCGGGTATGAGAACCGGGGAGCTGTTTTTT. This translates into CASTPLGLAGMRTGELFF.

V and J are TRBV20-1 and TRBJ1-3; D unclear. In germline, CDR1 is DFQATT, CDR2 SNEGSKA (reference sequence). The CDR3 contains 14 residues. Trimming took 3 bases from V and 0 from J, leaving 9 bases between them. The CDR3 is CSASISTSGNTIYF. The CDR3, as DNA: TGCAGTGCTAGTATCAGTACCTCTGGAAACACCATATATTTT.

Written as DNA, the CDR3 is TGTGCCAGCAGCTTGGAGGGGGGGGAGACTGAAGCTTTCTTT. Translating it yields CASSLEGGETEAFF. The chain couples TRBV5-8 to TRBJ1-1; TRBD1 is a possible D gene (6 bases). The CDR3 spans 14 residues. Germline V CDR1 and CDR2: SGHTS, YDEGEE. V was cut by 0 bases and J by 5 bases, with 11 bases left in between.

The rearrangement joins TRBV28 to TRBJ2-3; D is unresolved. The CDR3 is 13 amino acids. V lost 3 bases, J lost 3 bases, and 7 bases lay in between. Germline-derived CDR1 and CDR2 are MDHEN and SYDVKM. The CDR3 here is CASSLSTTDTQYF. The CDR3 nucleotides are TGTGCCAGCAGTTTGTCTACGACAGATACGCAGTATTTT.

The chain links TRBV5-1 to TRBJ1-4; a possible D gene is TRBD1 (6 bases). The CDR3 has 14 amino acids. Germline loops: CDR1 SGHRS, CDR2 YFSETQ. Trimming cost V 5 bases and J 7 bases, with 15 bases left between them. CDR3 sequence: CASRALGAVEKLFF. In DNA, the CDR3 is TGCGCCAGCAGGGCCCTGGGGGCGGTTGAAAAACTGTTTTTT.

This rearrangement joins TRBV6-5 to TRBJ1-6; no clear D gene. CDR1 is MNHEY and CDR2 is SVGAGI in the germline V gene. This CDR3 is 13 amino acids long. V was cut by 8 bases and J by 5 bases, with 10 bases left in between. CDR3 loop: CASGVLNNSPLHF. The CDR3 nucleotides read TGTGCCAGCGGGGTGTTGAATAATTCACCCCTCCACTTT.

The CDR3 here is CASSVYRERSYEQYF. CDR3 nucleotides: TGTGCCAGTAGTGTCTACAGGGAGCGATCCTACGAGCAGTACTTC. The chain is built from TRBV19 and TRBJ2-7, with a possible D match to TRBD1 (6 bases). The ends were cut back, 5 bases at V and 1 base at J, with 15 bases in the middle. The CDR3 spans 15 residues. Germline V CDR1 and CDR2: LNHDA, SQIVND (reference sequence).

This clone is a singleton in its sample. This chain joins TRBV11-3 and TRBJ2-1; no definite D call. Germline CDR1 is SGHNT and CDR2 is YENEEA. CDR3 length: 12 residues. V lost 0 bases and J 8 bases, leaving 5 bases between the germline ends. CDR3: CASSLDQDEQFF. CDR3 nucleotide sequence: TGTGCCAGCAGCTTAGATCAGGATGAGCAGTTCTTC. Using reference TRBV11-3 and TRBJ2-1 for the parts outside the CDR3, the full variable domain is EAGVVQSPRYKIIEKKQPVAFWCNPISGHNTLYWYLQNLGQGPELLIRYENEEAVDDSQLPKDRFSAERLKGVDSTLKIQPAELGDSAVYLCASSLDQDEQFFGPGTRLTVL.

CDR3 sequence: CASSYTPRTANQPQHF. The CDR3 DNA reads as TGTGCCAGTAGCTACACCCCAAGGACGGCGAATCAGCCCCAGCATTTT. The rearrangement uses TRBV19 and TRBJ1-5; D is unclear. The V end was cut by 6 bases, the J end by 4 bases, with 19 bases between. Germline V gives CDR1 LNHDA, CDR2 SQIVND (reference sequence). The length of the CDR3 is 16 residues. Full variable domain (rest looked up from reference TRBV19 and TRBJ1-5): DGGITQSPKYLFRKEGQNVTLSCEQNLNHDAMYWYRQDPGQGLRLIYYSQIVNDFQKGDIAEGYSVSREKKESFPLTVTSAQKNPTAFYLCASSYTPRTANQPQHFGDGTRLSIL.

The chain combines TRBV6-5 with TRBJ2-1; 10 bases map to TRBD2. Losses at the gene ends were 6 bases for V and 15 bases for J; bases not matched to a gene: 8. CDR3 length equals 12 residues. Germline V CDR1 and CDR2: MNHEY, SVGAGI. The CDR3 DNA follows: TGTGCCAGCAGGCTAGCGGGAGAGGTTTGGTTCTTC. It yields the protein CASRLAGEVWFF.

The genes are TRBV6-5 and TRBJ1-5, with D hard to call. This CDR3 has 14 amino acids. V was shortened by 6 bases and J by 6 bases, with 15 bases between the two germline ends. The germline CDR1 and CDR2 sequences are MNHEY and SVGAGI. CDR3 bases: TGTGCCAGCAGGGCCGGTGGTGGGAGTCAGCCCCAGCATTTT. Its protein product is CASRAGGGSQPQHF.

The rearrangement uses TRBV11-3 and TRBJ2-7; the D gene is possibly TRBD2 (5 bases). There are 14 residues in the CDR3. Per germline, CDR1 SGHNT and CDR2 YENEEA. Trimming took off 4 bases at V and 3 bases at J, with 13 bases between the two ends. CDR3 coding DNA: TGTGCCAGCAGCTACATGCGGGTTAGCTACGAGCAGTACTTC. Translation gives CASSYMRVSYEQYF.

The V and J genes are TRBV4-3 and TRBJ2-5; 13 nucleotides line up with TRBD2. Losses at the gene ends were 0 bases for V and 4 bases for J; bases not matched to a gene: 2. This CDR3 is built from 16 residues. Per germline, CDR1 LGHNA and CDR2 YSLEER. CDR3 amino acids: CASSQDGLAGVETQYF. The CDR3 DNA reads TGCGCCAGCAGCCAAGATGGACTAGCGGGAGTAGAGACCCAGTACTTC.